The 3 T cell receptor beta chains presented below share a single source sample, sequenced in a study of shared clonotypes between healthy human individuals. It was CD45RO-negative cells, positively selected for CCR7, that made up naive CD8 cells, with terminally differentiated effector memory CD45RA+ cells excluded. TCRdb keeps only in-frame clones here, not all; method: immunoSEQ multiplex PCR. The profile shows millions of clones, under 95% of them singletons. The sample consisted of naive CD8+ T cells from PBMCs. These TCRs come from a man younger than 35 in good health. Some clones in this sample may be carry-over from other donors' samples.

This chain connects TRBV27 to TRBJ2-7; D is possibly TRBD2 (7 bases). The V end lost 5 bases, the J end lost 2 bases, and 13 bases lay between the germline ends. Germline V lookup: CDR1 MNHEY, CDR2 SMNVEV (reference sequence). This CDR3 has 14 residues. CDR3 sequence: CASSIGGAAYEQYF. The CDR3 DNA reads TGTGCCAGCAGTATAGGGGGGGCGGCCTACGAGCAGTACTTC.

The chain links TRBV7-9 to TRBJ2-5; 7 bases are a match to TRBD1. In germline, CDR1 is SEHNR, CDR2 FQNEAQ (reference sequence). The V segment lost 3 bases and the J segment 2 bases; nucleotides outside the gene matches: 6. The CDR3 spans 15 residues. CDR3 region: CASSLPTGEQETQYF. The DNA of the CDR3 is TGTGCCAGCAGCTTGCCTACAGGGGAACAAGAGACCCAGTACTTC.

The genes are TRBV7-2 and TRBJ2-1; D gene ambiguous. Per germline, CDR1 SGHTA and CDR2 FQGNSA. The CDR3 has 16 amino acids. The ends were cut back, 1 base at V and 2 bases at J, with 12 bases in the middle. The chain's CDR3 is CASSLGGLPPYNEQFF. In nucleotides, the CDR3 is TGTGCCAGCAGCTTAGGGGGTCTACCGCCCTACAATGAGCAGTTCTTC.